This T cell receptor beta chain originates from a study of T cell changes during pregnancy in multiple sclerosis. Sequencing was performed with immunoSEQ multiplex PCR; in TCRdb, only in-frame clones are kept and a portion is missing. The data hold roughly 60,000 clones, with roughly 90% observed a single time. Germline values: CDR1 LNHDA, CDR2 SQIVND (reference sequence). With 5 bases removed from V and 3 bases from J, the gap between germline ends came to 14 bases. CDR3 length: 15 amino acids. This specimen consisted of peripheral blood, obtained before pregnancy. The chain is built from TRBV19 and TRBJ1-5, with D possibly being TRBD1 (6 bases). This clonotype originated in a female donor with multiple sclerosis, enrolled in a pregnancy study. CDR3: CASSLQGTLNQPQHF. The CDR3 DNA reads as TGTGCCAGTAGTTTACAGGGTACACTCAATCAGCCCCAGCATTTT.